One and the same sample provided the 14 T cell receptor beta chains below, sequenced in a study of molecular identifiers for immune sequencing clone quantification. Each CDR3 protein is one row after TCRdb ran MiXCR on the PCR reads. Of hundreds of thousands of distinct CDR3 sequences in the sample, 20% to 25% are singletons; the top ten hold more than 0.8%. Sequencing input: naive CD8+ T cells from blood, with Jurkat cell RNA spiked in. As for subset: FACS-sorted CD8+CD4-CCR7+CD45RA+ naive T cells. The receptors here all came from a human donor in good health. Some libraries in this study had Jurkat cell RNA spiked in.

In its sample, this clonotype was seen many times. The J gene is TRBJ1-1, the V gene TRBV3-1; D might be TRBD1 (6 bases). Trimming stripped 4 bases from V and 2 bases from J, with 14 bases between. The CDR3 is made up of 15 amino acids. The V gene's germline CDR1 is LGHDT and CDR2 YNNKEL (reference sequence). CDR3 sequence: CASSPWDIQNTEAFF. The DNA of the CDR3 is TGTGCCAGCAGCCCCTGGGACATTCAAAACACTGAAGCTTTCTTT.

The rearrangement uses TRBV4-2 and TRBJ2-3; 9 bases are a match to TRBD2. J gave up 4 bases and V 0 bases, and 11 bases lay outside the gene matches. This CDR3 contains 18 residues. CDR1 is LGHNA, CDR2 YNFKEQ, per germline. The CDR3, as DNA: TGTGCCAGCAGCCAAGACGGGGTGGGGCGGGGGGGGCCAGATACGCAGTATTTT. Protein product: CASSQDGVGRGGPDTQYF.

This clonotype showed up many times. The chain recombines TRBV9 with TRBJ2-1, with 11 bases fitting TRBD2. The CDR3 is made up of 20 amino acids. Per the germline V gene, CDR1 is SGDLS and CDR2 is YYNGEE. Trimming at V came to 0 bases and at J to 4 bases, leaving 15 bases not matched to a gene. CDR3 in DNA: TGTGCCAGCAGCGTAGCTGAGGGGCGTTTGGGGACTAGCGGTTACAATGAGCAGTTCTTC. This gives the protein CASSVAEGRLGTSGYNEQFF.

In its sample, this clonotype was seen many times. The rearrangement joins TRBV28 to TRBJ2-3, with 9 bases that match TRBD1. The CDR3 consists of 13 residues. CDR1 is MDHEN and CDR2 is SYDVKM in the germline V gene. Trimming removed 5 bases from V and 4 bases from J; junction bases left unmatched: 1. The chain's CDR3 is CASSDRGSDTQYF. In DNA, the CDR3 is TGTGCCAGCAGTGACAGGGGGTCAGATACGCAGTATTTT.

This clonotype was seen only a few times. CDR3 residues: CATSDSGIDTQYF. The CDR3 DNA reads as TGTGCCACCAGTGACAGCGGGATAGATACGCAGTATTTT. The chain carries TRBV24-1 and TRBJ2-3; 7 nucleotides line up with TRBD2. This CDR3 is 13 amino acids long. From germline, CDR1 is KGHDR and CDR2 SFDVKD. With 4 bases clipped from V and 5 bases from J, the junction kept 2 bases outside the gene matches.

Only a few counts were recorded for this clonotype. At one end the junction does not follow the germline gene, possibly because of a read error. This chain links TRBV12-3 or TRBV12-4 with TRBJ2-1; either TRBD1 or TRBD2 may supply D (5 bases each). The CDR3 covers 17 residues. This CDR3 is CASNQLGASASYNGQFF. The CDR3 DNA reads as TGTGCCAGCAACCAACTAGGGGCATCCGCATCGTACAATGGGCAGTTCTTC.

This chain connects TRBV7-2 to TRBJ2-7, with TRBD2 matching over 12 bases. J was trimmed by 5 bases and V by 5 bases; bases with no gene match: 4. The CDR3 is 14 residues long. CDR1 and CDR2 (germline): SGHTA, FQGNSA. The CDR3, as DNA: TGTGCCAGCAGCGCTAGCGGGAGGGCTGACGAGCAGTACTTC. Translating gives CASSASGRADEQYF.

This rearrangement joins TRBV27 to TRBJ2-7; D tentatively reads TRBD1 or TRBD2 (5 bases each). The germline V gene encodes CDR1 MNHEY and CDR2 SMNVEV (reference sequence). The CDR3 is made up of 15 amino acids. V lost 0 bases and J lost 0, with 9 bases in between. CDR3 nucleotide sequence: TGTGCCAGCAGTTTATCGATAGGGACCTCCTACGAGCAGTACTTC. Its translation is CASSLSIGTSYEQYF.

In this sample, this clonotype turned up many times. The chain recombines TRBV28 with TRBJ1-1, with D possibly matching TRBD1 (5 bases). With 7 bases removed from V and 0 bases from J, the gap between germline ends came to 15 bases. The germline gives CDR1 MDHEN, CDR2 SYDVKM. CDR3 length: 15 amino acids. CDR3 sequence: CASNLWDSMNTEAFF. In nucleotides, the CDR3 is TGTGCCAGCAACCTCTGGGACTCCATGAACACTGAAGCTTTCTTT.

With regard to this clonotype: This may arise from a read error, as a much more abundant clone is one base away. This chain connects TRBV6-5 to TRBJ2-7; a possible D gene is TRBD1 (7 bases). V was clipped by 3 bases and J by 6 bases, with 18 bases between them. The length of the CDR3 is 15 residues. Germline lookup yields CDR1 MNHEY and CDR2 SVGAGI. The CDR3 coding sequence is TGTGCCAGCAGTTATGGGGTCCAGGGGGGCCGCGAGCAGTACTTC. Translated, it gives CASSYGVQGGREQYF.

This clonotype was seen more than once but under ten times. The chain has TRBV10-3 and TRBJ1-1; 10 bases line up with TRBD1. This CDR3 contains 15 residues. Germline assignment: CDR1 ENHRY and CDR2 SYGVKD. V shed 3 bases and J 11 bases; nucleotides not matched to a gene: 12. The CDR3 is CAISDYNGTGEGAFF. CDR3 nucleotides: TGTGCCATCAGTGACTACAACGGGACAGGGGAAGGGGCTTTCTTT.

At least ten counts were recorded for this clonotype. The chain combines TRBV9 with TRBJ1-1, with D possibly matching TRBD1 (6 bases). CDR1 is SGDLS and CDR2 is YYNGEE in the germline V gene. The length of the CDR3 is 15 residues. The V and J ends lost 0 bases and 3 bases respectively, with 12 bases between them. DNA for the CDR3: TGTGCCAGCAGCGTAGAAACAGGGCGAGACACTGAAGCTTTCTTT. Its protein product is CASSVETGRDTEAFF.

This clonotype appeared many times. This chain links TRBV6-6 with TRBJ2-1; D is unresolved. The V gene's germline CDR1 is MNHNY and CDR2 SVGAGI (reference sequence). The CDR3 is 14 amino acids. V dropped 2 bases and J dropped 0 bases, with 5 bases sitting between them. Here the CDR3 reads CASSYSSSYNEQFF. For the CDR3, the DNA is TGTGCCAGCAGTTACAGTAGCTCCTACAATGAGCAGTTCTTC.

The chain recombines TRBV11-2 with TRBJ2-6; TRBD1 aligns across 11 bases. This CDR3 spans 18 amino acids. The V gene end was trimmed by 5 bases and the J gene end by 2 bases; junction bases not matched to a gene: 8. Germline CDR1 and CDR2: SGHAT and FQNNGV. The CDR3 DNA sequence: TGTGCCAGCAGCATCGGGACAGGGGGGGACGCTGGGGCCAACGTCCTGACTTTC. This sequence encodes CASSIGTGGDAGANVLTF.